The T cell receptor (beta chain) under discussion was sequenced for a study of T cell responses to AZD1222 COVID-19 vaccine. Study-wide context: Some second doses came at about 4 weeks and others at about 12 weeks; these were pooled. Findings of the study overall: White British ancestry dominated among donors, who included more females, and clonal diversity was possibly underestimated. Spike-spanning, vaccine-associated CD4 TCRs were dominant at 160-218 and 743-854.

Sequencing used immunoSEQ multiplex PCR; TCRdb keeps in-frame clones, though not all of them. The data contain approximately 68,000 clones, approximately 88% of them singletons. Germline CDR1 reads SEHNR; CDR2 reads FQNEAQ (reference sequence). The CDR3 sequence is 13 residues long. The trim removed 5 bases at V and 7 bases at J, leaving 2 bases unmatched. Comments on this clone: Its antigen is not identified.

This specimen was peripheral blood, taken on day 0 of AZD1222 vaccination. The receptor comes from an adult in good health. This chain uses TRBV7-9 with TRBJ1-2; 12 bases map to TRBD1. The CDR3, as DNA: TGTGCCAGCAGCGTGGGACAGGGGGCTGGCTACACCTTC. Protein: CASSVGQGAGYTF.